The rows below give T cell receptor beta chains drawn from one sample of a study of PD-L1 blockade in urothelial cancer. The table came from immunoSEQ multiplex PCR; TCRdb's copy has only in-frame clones and leaves some out. Seen here are 29,000 or so clones, around 80% observed once, and the top ten hold around 3.3%. The source material was PBMCs, sampled around atezolizumab (anti-PD-L1) treatment. The receptors were sampled from a man in his 70s with urothelial cancer. Each CDR3 is given with its conserved first and last residue. D genes are given only for firm matches. Expanded clones get a size class; other rows say once, few or many, or leave the size out.

clone size | D gene | J gene | V gene | CDR3 protein | CDR3 DNA
few | TRBD2 | TRBJ2-2 | TRBV2 | CASRRGGNTGELFF | TGTGCCAGCAGGCGGGGGGGCAACACCGGGGAGCTGTTTTTT
- | - | TRBJ1-1 | TRBV9 | CASSVYPGSTTEAFF | TGTGCCAGCAGCGTATATCCAGGGTCAACGACTGAAGCTTTCTTT
- | - | TRBJ2-3 | TRBV7-9 | CASSHRWGADTQYF | TGTGCCAGCAGCCACCGGTGGGGGGCAGATACGCAGTATTTT
- | TRBD1 | TRBJ1-2 | TRBV19 | CASMNWDRGRDNYGYTF | TGTGCCAGTATGAATTGGGACAGGGGGCGCGATAACTATGGCTACACCTTC
- | - | TRBJ1-5 | TRBV5-8 | CASSPYNQPQHF | TGTGCCAGCAGCCCCTACAATCAGCCCCAGCATTTT
few | TRBD2 | TRBJ2-2 | TRBV7-2 | CASSSLAGGSIGGELFF | TGTGCCAGCAGCTCCCTAGCGGGAGGCTCCATCGGCGGGGAGCTGTTTTTT
- | - | TRBJ2-5 | TRBV5-5 | CASSTRRGGGETQYF | TGTGCCAGCAGCACCCGGAGGGGCGGAGGGGAGACCCAGTACTTC
- | TRBD2 | TRBJ2-5 | TRBV2 | CASSALAGGVETQYF | TGTGCCAGCAGCGCACTAGCGGGAGGTGTGGAGACCCAGTACTTC
- | - | TRBJ2-3 | TRBV6-1 | CASSNRDLSTDTQYF | TGTGCCAGCAGCAACCGGGACTTAAGCACAGATACGCAGTATTTT
few | - | TRBJ2-1 | TRBV28 | CASSLLRNEQFF | TGTGCCAGCAGTTTACTTCGCAATGAGCAGTTCTTC
- | - | TRBJ2-6 | TRBV5-1 | CASSLFSGANVLTF | TGCGCCAGCAGTCTCTTCTCTGGGGCCAACGTCCTGACTTTC
- | TRBD2 | TRBJ2-3 | TRBV5-4 | CASSLKMMAGGYTDTQYF | TGTGCCAGCAGCTTGAAAATGATGGCGGGGGGGTACACAGATACGCAGTATTTT
few | TRBD2 | TRBJ2-2 | TRBV7-3 | CASSLGFGLAGTGELFF | TGTGCCAGCAGCTTAGGTTTTGGACTAGCGGGCACCGGGGAGCTGTTTTTT
- | - | TRBJ1-1 | TRBV7-9 | CASRSDRNTEAFF | TGTGCCAGCAGATCGGACAGGAACACTGAAGCTTTCTTT
- | - | TRBJ1-1 | TRBV7-9 | CASSPTGLGTEAFF | TGTGCCAGCAGCCCCACAGGGTTGGGAACTGAAGCTTTCTTT
once | TRBD2 | TRBJ2-7 | TRBV7-2 | CASSLAAASGRTLFYEQYF | TGTGCCAGCAGCTTAGCGGCTGCTAGCGGGAGGACCTTATTCTACGAGCAGTACTTC
- | - | TRBJ1-1 | TRBV7-6 | CASSLGANTEAFF | TGTGCCAGCAGCTTAGGGGCAAACACTGAAGCTTTCTTT
- | - | TRBJ1-2 | TRBV18 | CASSPRQDSDGYTF | TGTGCCAGCTCACCAAGACAGGATTCGGATGGCTACACCTTC
- | - | TRBJ2-7 | TRBV6-1 | CASRLDRNYEQYF | TGTGCCAGCAGACTCGACAGAAACTACGAGCAGTACTTC
- | - | TRBJ2-7 | TRBV7-8 | CASSLGAASGADEQYF | TGTGCCAGCAGCTTAGGCGCAGCGTCAGGGGCCGACGAGCAGTACTTC
- | - | TRBJ2-1 | TRBV29-1 | CSVEGHLSSYNEQFF | TGCAGCGTAGAGGGACACCTTAGCTCCTACAATGAGCAGTTCTTC
- | TRBD1 | TRBJ1-5 | TRBV6-5 | CASTPTGGNQPQHF | TGTGCCAGCACCCCGACAGGGGGGAATCAGCCCCAGCATTTT